A single TCR beta chain is shown here with its context. Its antigen is not identified. This specimen belongs to a study of cytomegalovirus exposure and HLA in healthy donors. General study results and limits: Because they were indistinguishable, some V segments, including TRBV6-2 and TRBV6-3, were excluded. In a later analysis, an Asian-associated ancestry cluster reportedly showed fewer N-insertions than the roughly 730-donor mean. The study recorded 160 or so TCR beta chains that were cytomegalovirus-associated. Some public TCRs appeared in many individuals, while most sequences were rare.

PCR employed 60 Vbeta and 13 Jbeta primers. TCRdb's copy holds only in-frame clones and misses some; the assay was immunoSEQ multiplex PCR. This sample has 130,000 to 150,000 clones, with 78% found just once. V was pared by 6 bases and J by 7 bases, with 15 bases between. Germline V gene lookup returns CDR1 MNHNS and CDR2 SASEGT. There are 14 residues in the CDR3. Sequenced sample: PBMCs. J is TRBJ1-4 and V is TRBV6-1, with D possibly matching TRBD1 (5 bases). The sequence came from a woman aged 18-29 years in good health and CMV-seropositive. CDR3 sequence: CASRPGGWGEKLFF. CDR3 nucleotides: TGTGCCAGCAGACCTGGGGGGTGGGGTGAAAAACTGTTTTTT.